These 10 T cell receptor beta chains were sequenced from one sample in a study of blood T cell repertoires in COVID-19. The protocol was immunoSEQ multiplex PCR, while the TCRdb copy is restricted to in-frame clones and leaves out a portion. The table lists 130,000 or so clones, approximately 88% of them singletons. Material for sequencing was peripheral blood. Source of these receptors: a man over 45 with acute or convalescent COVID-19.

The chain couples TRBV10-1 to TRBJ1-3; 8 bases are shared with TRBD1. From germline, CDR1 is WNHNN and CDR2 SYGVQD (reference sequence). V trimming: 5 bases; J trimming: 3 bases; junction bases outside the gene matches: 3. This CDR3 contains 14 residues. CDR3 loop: CASSSDRDGNTIYF. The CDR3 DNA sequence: TGCGCCAGCAGTTCGGACAGGGATGGAAACACCATATATTTT.

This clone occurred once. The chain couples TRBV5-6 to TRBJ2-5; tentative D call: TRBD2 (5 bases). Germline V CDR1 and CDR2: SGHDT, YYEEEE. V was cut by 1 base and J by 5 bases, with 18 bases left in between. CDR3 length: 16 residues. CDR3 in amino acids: CASSLYFSGLGETQYF. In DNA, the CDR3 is TGTGCCAGCAGCTTGTATTTTTCGGGGTTGGGGGAGACCCAGTACTTC.

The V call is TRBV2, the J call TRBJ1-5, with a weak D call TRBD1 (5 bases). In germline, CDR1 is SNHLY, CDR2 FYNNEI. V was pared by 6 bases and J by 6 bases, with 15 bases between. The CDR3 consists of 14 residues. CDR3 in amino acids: CASSGPRVVQPQHF. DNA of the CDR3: TGTGCCAGCAGCGGCCCCAGGGTGGTTCAGCCCCAGCATTTT. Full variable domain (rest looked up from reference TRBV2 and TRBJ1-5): EPEVTQTPSHQVTQMGQEVILRCVPISNHLYFYWYRQILGQKVEFLVSFYNNEISEKSEIFDDQFSVERPDGSNFTLKIRSTKLEDSAMYFCASSGPRVVQPQHFGDGTRLSIL.

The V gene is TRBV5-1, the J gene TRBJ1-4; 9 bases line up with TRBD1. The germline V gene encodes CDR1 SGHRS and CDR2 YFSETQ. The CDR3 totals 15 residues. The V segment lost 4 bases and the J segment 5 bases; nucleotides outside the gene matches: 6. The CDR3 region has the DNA TGCGCCAGCAGCCTGACCGGGACAGGGAATGAAAAACTGTTTTTT. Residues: CASSLTGTGNEKLFF.

CDR3 region: CASSQDATGFGQPQHF. CDR3 nucleotides: TGCGCCAGCAGCCAAGATGCTACCGGGTTCGGGCAGCCCCAGCATTTT. The chain has TRBV4-1 and TRBJ1-5; unclear D gene. V dropped 0 bases and J dropped 7 bases, with 16 bases sitting between them. The germline V gene has CDR1 MGHRA and CDR2 YSYEKL. This CDR3 contains 16 residues.

The CDR3 sequence is CASSESRQGGSQPQHF. Here the CDR3 DNA reads TGTGCCAGCAGTGAATCGCGGCAGGGAGGGAGTCAGCCCCAGCATTTT. The chain links TRBV2 to TRBJ1-5; D might be TRBD1 (5 bases). Trimming removed 2 bases at V and 6 bases at J, with 17 bases between. The CDR3 runs to 16 residues. Germline-derived CDR1 and CDR2 are SNHLY and FYNNEI.

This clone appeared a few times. The CDR3 coding sequence is TGTGCCAGCAGTGAGGCCCGGGACTCCGTAATTAGGTTCTTC. This gives the protein CASSEARDSVIRFF. V usage is TRBV2 and J usage is TRBJ2-1, with D perhaps TRBD2 (6 bases). The CDR3 length is 14 residues. Between the trimmed V and J ends, which lost 3 bases and 15 bases, there was a span of 21 bases. CDR1 and CDR2 from the germline V gene are SNHLY and FYNNEI.

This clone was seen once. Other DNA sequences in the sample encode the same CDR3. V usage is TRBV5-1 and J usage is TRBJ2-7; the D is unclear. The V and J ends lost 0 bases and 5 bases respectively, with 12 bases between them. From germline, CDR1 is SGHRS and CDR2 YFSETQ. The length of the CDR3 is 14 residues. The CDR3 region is CASSLERLGDEQYF. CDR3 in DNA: TGCGCCAGCAGCTTGGAACGGCTAGGCGACGAGCAGTACTTC.

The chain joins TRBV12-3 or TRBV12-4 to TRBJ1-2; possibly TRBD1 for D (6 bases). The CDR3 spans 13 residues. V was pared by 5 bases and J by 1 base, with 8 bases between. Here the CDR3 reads CASSRGHNYGYTF. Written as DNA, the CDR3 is TGTGCCAGCAGTAGGGGACATAACTATGGCTACACCTTC.

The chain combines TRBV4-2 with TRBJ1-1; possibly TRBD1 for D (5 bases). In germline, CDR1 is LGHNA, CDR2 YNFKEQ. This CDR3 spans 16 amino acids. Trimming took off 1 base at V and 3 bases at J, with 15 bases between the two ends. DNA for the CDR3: TGTGCCAGCAGCCAAGCCAGTACAGGTAGTTACACTGAAGCTTTCTTT. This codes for CASSQASTGSYTEAFF.